Shown below are 32 T cell receptor beta chains from a single sample sequenced in a study of T cell changes during pregnancy in multiple sclerosis. Sequencing used immunoSEQ multiplex PCR; TCRdb keeps in-frame clones, though not all of them. This table has about 92,000 clones, 80% to 95% appearing once. The starting material was peripheral blood, obtained in the first trimester of pregnancy. Receptor source: a female donor with multiple sclerosis, enrolled in a pregnancy study.

The CDR3 sequence: CASSQVHSSGNTIYF. In DNA, the CDR3 is TGCGCCAGCAGCCAAGTCCATAGCTCTGGAAACACCATATATTTT. The chain employs TRBV4-1 and TRBJ1-3; D is undetermined. This CDR3 contains 15 residues. V was pared by 1 base and J by 0 bases, with 7 bases between. Germline loops: CDR1 MGHRA, CDR2 YSYEKL.

The rearrangement links TRBV2 to TRBJ2-7, with 9 bases matching TRBD1. The CDR3 runs to 14 residues. Germline V gene data show CDR1 as SNHLY and CDR2 as FYNNEI. The trim removed 3 bases at V and 3 bases at J, leaving 3 bases unmatched. CDR3 bases: TGTGCCAGCAGTGACTTGGGACAGGGCTACGAGCAGTACTTC. Its translation is CASSDLGQGYEQYF.

The chain couples TRBV7-9 to TRBJ2-7, with TRBD2 identical over 8 bases. This CDR3 has 14 amino acids. Germline loops: CDR1 SEHNR, CDR2 FQNEAQ (reference sequence). The J segment lost 3 bases and the V segment lost 1 base, leaving 2 bases of the junction unmatched. The CDR3 nucleotides read TGTGCCAGCAGCTTAGACACTAGCGGCTACGAGCAGTACTTC. This gives the protein CASSLDTSGYEQYF.

The chain couples TRBV6-1 to TRBJ1-5; a weak D match, TRBD1 (6 bases). Trimming took 2 bases from V and 0 from J, leaving 14 bases between them. The germline CDR1 and CDR2 sequences are MNHNS and SASEGT. The CDR3 sequence is 17 residues long. Here the CDR3 reads CASSESAGEYSNQPQHF. Here the CDR3 DNA reads TGTGCCAGCAGTGAAAGCGCAGGGGAGTATAGCAATCAGCCCCAGCATTTT.

The chain couples TRBV5-1 to TRBJ2-7; no reliable D call. The V gene lost 4 bases and the J gene lost 2 bases, with 10 bases spanning the gap. The CDR3 spans 13 residues. Germline lookup yields CDR1 SGHRS and CDR2 YFSETQ. CDR3: CASSTSQTYEQYF. The DNA of the CDR3 is TGCGCCAGCAGCACAAGTCAGACCTACGAGCAGTACTTC.

The chain uses TRBV28 and TRBJ2-2; TRBD2 matches 14 bases. V dropped 4 bases and J dropped 7; count of bases not matched to a gene: 8. The length of the CDR3 is 17 residues. CDR1 MDHEN and CDR2 SYDVKM come from the germline V gene. The CDR3 reads CASSSFGLAGGGGELFF. CDR3 DNA sequence: TGTGCCAGCAGTTCCTTTGGACTAGCGGGAGGAGGCGGGGAGCTGTTTTTT.

The CDR3 is CASSGSSYEQYF. In DNA form, the CDR3 reads TGTGCCAGCAGCGGGAGCTCCTACGAGCAGTACTTC. This sequence joins TRBV7-2 and TRBJ2-7; maybe TRBD2 (5 bases). Germline V gives CDR1 SGHTA, CDR2 FQGNSA. CDR3 length: 12 residues. The ends were cut back, 5 bases at V and 0 bases at J, with 5 bases in the middle.

The chain employs TRBV18 and TRBJ2-2; a weak D match, TRBD1 (5 bases). The V and J ends lost 2 bases and 2 bases respectively, with 9 bases between them. The CDR3 has 15 residues. Germline CDR1 and CDR2: KGHSH and LQKENI. CDR3 loop: CASSPRQFNTGELFF. Written as DNA, the CDR3 is TGTGCCAGCTCACCAAGACAGTTTAACACCGGGGAGCTGTTTTTT.

V and J are TRBV29-1 and TRBJ2-1; 11 bases are shared with TRBD2. CDR3 length equals 14 residues. CDR1 and CDR2 from the germline V gene are SQVTM and ANQGSEA. The J segment lost 6 bases and the V segment lost 7 bases, leaving 8 bases of the junction unmatched. CDR3 amino acids: CSATTSGRSNEQFF. CDR3 DNA sequence: TGCAGCGCAACCACTAGCGGGAGATCCAATGAGCAGTTCTTC.

Turning to this clone: The germline gene is not matched at one end of the junction; a read error may be the cause. The chain carries TRBV7-7 and TRBJ2-7, with 9 bases identical to TRBD1. CDR1 and CDR2 (germline): SSHAT, FNYEAQ (reference sequence). The CDR3 covers 15 residues. The CDR3 bases are TGTGCTAGCAGCTTAGGACAGGGGAATTCCTACGAGCAGTACTTC. This sequence encodes CASSLGQGNSYEQYF. Complete variable domain (other parts from reference TRBV7-7 and TRBJ2-7): GAGVSQSPRYKVTKRGQDVTLRCDPISSHATLYWYQQALGQGPEFLTYFNYEAQPDKSGLPSDRFSAERPEGSISTLTIQRTEQRDSAMYRCASSLGQGNSYEQYFGPGTRLTVT.

This chain joins TRBV4-1 and TRBJ1-2; D is undetermined. This CDR3 has 15 residues. The germline CDR1 and CDR2 sequences are MGHRA and YSYEKL. Trimming shortened V by 1 base and J by 7 bases, and 16 bases separated the two germline ends. The CDR3 sequence is CASSQVTPLVSGYTF. DNA for the CDR3: TGCGCCAGCAGCCAAGTAACCCCGCTGGTTAGTGGCTACACCTTC.

CDR3 loop: CASSTPGGVEQYF. DNA of the CDR3: TGTGCCAGTAGTACCCCAGGGGGCGTTGAGCAGTACTTC. This chain connects TRBV19 to TRBJ2-7, with 8 bases aligning to TRBD1. J was trimmed by 7 bases and V by 4 bases; bases with no gene match: 6. From germline, CDR1 is LNHDA and CDR2 SQIVND (reference sequence). The CDR3 totals 13 residues.

This sequence joins TRBV11-1 and TRBJ2-7, with TRBD1 matching 11 bases. There are 15 residues in the CDR3. CDR1 is SGHAT and CDR2 is FQDESV in the germline V gene (reference sequence). The ends lost 5 bases at V and 2 bases at J; junction bases unmatched: 5. CDR3 DNA: TGTGCCAGCAGCATCGGACAGGGGGCTACCTACGAGCAGTACTTC. It codes for CASSIGQGATYEQYF.

The chain joins TRBV7-3 to TRBJ2-2, with 12 nucleotides matching TRBD2. V trimming: 2 bases; J trimming: 7 bases; junction bases outside the gene matches: 2. CDR3 length equals 15 residues. Germline-derived CDR1 and CDR2 are SGHTA and FQGTGA. CDR3 sequence reads: CASSLLAGGIGELFF. The CDR3 nucleotides read TGTGCCAGCAGCTTACTAGCGGGAGGGATCGGGGAGCTGTTTTTT.

The CDR3 sequence is CASSILGGGRTGELFF. CDR3 bases: TGTGCCAGCAGCATCCTCGGGGGTGGACGGACCGGGGAGCTGTTTTTT. The V call is TRBV7-8, the J call TRBJ2-2; D may be TRBD2 (6 bases). Trimming pared 5 bases from V and 5 bases from J, leaving 18 bases between. Germline-derived CDR1 and CDR2 are SGHVS and FQNEAQ. The CDR3 consists of 16 residues.

This chain joins TRBV7-8 and TRBJ2-7; possible D gene TRBD2, 5 bases. The V gene's germline CDR1 is SGHVS and CDR2 FQNEAQ. The CDR3 is 15 residues long. The V gene lost 5 bases and the J gene lost 4 bases, with 18 bases spanning the gap. CDR3 sequence reads: CASSPEDDRGYEQYF. The DNA of the CDR3 is TGTGCCAGCAGCCCGGAGGATGATCGGGGTTACGAGCAGTACTTC.

This chain links TRBV9 with TRBJ2-2; D might be TRBD2 (5 bases). V lost 1 base and J 1 base, leaving 8 bases between the germline ends. Germline-derived CDR1 and CDR2 are SGDLS and YYNGEE. The CDR3 contains 15 residues. The DNA of the CDR3 is TGTGCCAGCAGCGTAAGCGGAGTGAACACCGGGGAGCTGTTTTTT. Translated: CASSVSGVNTGELFF.

The chain combines TRBV27 with TRBJ2-1, with 10 positions matching TRBD2. Trimming took 5 bases from V and 7 from J; bases not matched to a gene: 8. The germline CDR1 and CDR2 sequences are MNHEY and SMNVEV (reference sequence). This CDR3 region has 15 residues. CDR3: CASSRSGRAGNEQFF. Here the CDR3 DNA reads TGTGCCAGCAGTAGGAGCGGGAGGGCCGGGAATGAGCAGTTCTTC.

V usage is TRBV5-1 and J usage is TRBJ1-2; D gene ambiguous. This CDR3 is built from 14 residues. Germline V CDR1 and CDR2: SGHRS, YFSETQ. Trimming removed 5 bases from V and 5 bases from J, with 16 bases in between. As DNA, the CDR3 is TGCGCCAGCAGTCAACGGCTCGGGGAGTATGGCTACACCTTC. Its protein product is CASSQRLGEYGYTF. Based on the CDR3 plus reference TRBV5-1 and TRBJ1-2, the full variable domain is KAGVTQTPRYLIKTRGQQVTLSCSPISGHRSVSWYQQTPGQGLQFLFEYFSETQRNKGNFPGRFSGRQFSNSRSEMNVSTLELGDSALYLCASSQRLGEYGYTFGSGTRLTVV.

This clone showed up just once. V gene TRBV14 combines with J gene TRBJ2-1; 11 bases fit TRBD2. Trimming removed 3 bases from V and 12 bases from J; junction bases left unmatched: 16. Germline values: CDR1 SGHDN, CDR2 FVKESK. The CDR3 is made up of 17 amino acids. The CDR3 sequence: CASSQWGSGRAESRQFF. DNA for the CDR3: TGTGCCAGCAGCCAGTGGGGTAGCGGGAGGGCCGAGTCTCGGCAGTTCTTC.

V gene TRBV5-1 combines with J gene TRBJ2-1, with 11 bases aligning to TRBD2. Looked up from germline, CDR1 is SGHRS and CDR2 is YFSETQ. The V and J ends lost 5 bases and 2 bases, in that order; junction bases with no gene match: 3. The CDR3 extends over 15 amino acids. This chain's CDR3 is CASRPTSGAYNEQFF. The CDR3 nucleotides are TGCGCCAGCAGACCGACTAGCGGGGCCTACAATGAGCAGTTCTTC.

The chain links TRBV28 to TRBJ2-1; 7 bases line up with TRBD1. Germline loops: CDR1 MDHEN, CDR2 SYDVKM. The CDR3 is 15 amino acids. J gave up 5 bases and V 1 base, and 5 bases lay outside the gene matches. The DNA for the CDR3 is TGTGCCAGCAGTTTATTCGGGACAGAAAACAATGAGCAGTTCTTC. Translated, it gives CASSLFGTENNEQFF.

This chain connects TRBV7-9 to TRBJ1-1, with D perhaps TRBD1 (6 bases). The V and J ends lost 0 bases and 5 bases respectively, with 13 bases between them. CDR1 SEHNR and CDR2 FQNEAQ come from the germline V gene (reference sequence). The CDR3 is 15 residues long. The CDR3 nucleotides are TGTGCCAGCAGCTTAGCGTTGGGGGCGCGGACTGAAGCTTTCTTT. Protein product: CASSLALGARTEAFF.

The chain carries TRBV21-1 and TRBJ1-4; the table's D call TRBD1 went unverified against the DNA. TRBV21-1 is a listed pseudogene. The CDR3 is 15 residues long. The CDR3 DNA sequence: TGTGCCAGCAGCATGGAAGTACACAGGGCTGAAAAACTGTTTTTT. It is translated as CASSMEVHRAEKLFF.

V is TRBV28 and J is TRBJ1-2; maybe TRBD1 (5 bases). This CDR3 comprises 10 residues. V was shortened by 10 bases and J by 4 bases, with 7 bases between the two germline ends. Per germline, CDR1 MDHEN and CDR2 SYDVKM. CDR3 DNA sequence: TGTGCCACTGACAGCTATGGCTACACCTTC. Translation gives CATDSYGYTF.

This clone has only one observation. The V and J genes are TRBV7-8 and TRBJ2-7, with 8 bases aligning to TRBD1. There are 13 residues in the CDR3. The trim removed 5 bases at V and 5 bases at J, leaving 5 bases unmatched. CDR1 is SGHVS, CDR2 FQNEAQ, per germline. CDR3: CASSLDRGHEQYF. In DNA, the CDR3 is TGTGCCAGCAGCCTAGACAGGGGCCACGAGCAGTACTTC.

This clone was observed a single time. V is TRBV30 and J is TRBJ1-4; D not resolved. Trimming took 1 base from V and 7 from J, leaving 16 bases between them. The CDR3 length is 15 residues. Germline V gene data show CDR1 as GTSNPN and CDR2 as SVGIG (reference sequence). DNA for the CDR3: TGTGCCTGGAGTGGGGAGGCCACTGACGGTGAAAAACTGTTTTTT. It specifies CAWSGEATDGEKLFF.

The chain has TRBV5-1 and TRBJ2-2, with 11 nucleotides matching TRBD2. This CDR3 has 17 amino acids. The germline V gene has CDR1 SGHRS and CDR2 YFSETQ. V lost 1 base and J lost 6; bases outside the gene matches: 8. CDR3 amino acids: CASSLLTSGSGAGELFF. The CDR3 DNA reads as TGCGCCAGCAGCTTGTTAACTAGCGGGAGTGGAGCCGGGGAGCTGTTTTTT.

This clone came up a few times. V usage is TRBV4-3 and J usage is TRBJ1-1; D unclear. Trimming cost V 1 base and J 0 bases, with 6 bases left between them. Germline values: CDR1 LGHNA, CDR2 YSLEER. This CDR3 is 14 amino acids long. The CDR3 reads CASSQVLVNTEAFF. The CDR3 DNA is TGCGCCAGCAGCCAAGTACTGGTGAACACTGAAGCTTTCTTT.

This chain links TRBV28 with TRBJ1-5; weak D call: TRBD1 (5 bases). The germline CDR1 and CDR2 sequences are MDHEN and SYDVKM. V was cut by 3 bases and J by 11 bases, with 14 bases left in between. This CDR3 has 13 residues. The chain's CDR3 is CASSLTAIKSQHF. The CDR3 DNA reads as TGTGCCAGCAGTTTGACAGCCATCAAGTCCCAGCATTTT.

This chain uses TRBV6-4 with TRBJ2-1, with TRBD2 identical over 16 bases. The junction had 7 bases not matched to a gene; V was cut back by 5 bases and J by 0 bases. The CDR3 extends over 19 amino acids. Germline V gives CDR1 MRHNA, CDR2 SNTAGT. The CDR3 DNA reads as TGTGCCAGCAGTTCGGGACTAGCGGGAGGGGGGAGCTCCTACAATGAGCAGTTCTTC. Encoded protein: CASSSGLAGGGSSYNEQFF.

The chain joins TRBV5-6 to TRBJ2-7; 8 nucleotides match TRBD1. Germline V gene sequence: CDR1 SGHDT, CDR2 YYEEEE. The V segment lost 4 bases and the J segment 3 bases; nucleotides outside the gene matches: 6. This CDR3 is 14 amino acids long. As DNA, the CDR3 is TGTGCCAGCAGCCCTTGGACAGGGTTCTACGAGCAGTACTTC. Amino acid sequence: CASSPWTGFYEQYF.